What follows describes a single T cell receptor (beta chain). Trimming took off 1 base at V and 7 bases at J, with 11 bases between the two ends. CDR3 length equals 13 residues. Per germline, CDR1 SNHLY and CDR2 FYNNEI. With a J-beta primer mix and a sample-barcoded 5' primer, a second PCR ran 7 to 11 cycles. TCRdb reprocessed the 5' RACE reads with MiXCR, giving one entry per CDR3 protein. The top ten clones hold over 2.5% of a sample with around 800,000 distinct CDR3 sequences, roughly 24% of them seen once. This specimen belongs to a study of blood T cells in healthy people across ages. These same data were also listed under a study on T cells of mothers and their children. That investigation notes: According to the study, all extracted RNA entered cDNA synthesis at around 1.5 ug per 15 ul.

The clonotype originates from a boy younger than 18 in good health. Sequenced input: blood. This chain links TRBV2 with TRBJ2-7, with D perhaps TRBD1 (6 bases). As DNA, the CDR3 is TGTGCCAGCAGTGAAGAGGGGGTGAAGGAGCAGTACTTC. Its translation: CASSEEGVKEQYF.